This is a list of T cell receptor beta chains from one sample in a study of shared clonotypes between healthy human individuals. Sequencing used immunoSEQ multiplex PCR; TCRdb keeps in-frame clones, though not all of them. The sample lists 800,000 to 950,000 clones, about 97% occurring once. Sequencing input: naive CD8+ T cells sorted from blood. These receptors were obtained from a young man in good health. Both conserved end residues are trimmed from each CDR3. A D gene is named only where the DNA matches it firmly.

d_call j_call v_call cdr3_aa
TRBD1 TRBJ2-1 TRBV7-9 ASTYPDRIDEQF
NA TRBJ1-1 TRBV7-9 ASSRFWDPGVGRDTEAF
NA TRBJ1-5 TRBV30 AWSVGARNQPQH
NA TRBJ2-7 TRBV11-2 ASSHHGTPHGEQY
TRBD2 TRBJ2-7 TRBV4-2 ASSLERELDEQY
TRBD1 TRBJ2-3 TRBV7-2 ASSFPRDREVTDTQY
NA TRBJ1-1 TRBV30 AWEPGPEAF
NA TRBJ2-3 TRBV7-2 ASSLGDPGSTDTQY
NA TRBJ2-7 TRBV7-8 ASSSIDSYYEQY
NA TRBJ2-3 TRBV13 ASSPREDSIQDTQY
TRBD2 TRBJ2-7 TRBV7-8 ASSQRGYSYEQY
TRBD1 TRBJ2-7 TRBV29-1 SARRQGNEQY
NA TRBJ1-5 TRBV6-6 ASSYQGTPQH
TRBD2 TRBJ2-7 TRBV7-2 ASSLDELAGAYEQY
NA TRBJ2-7 TRBV6-1 ASSAQKYYEQY
NA TRBJ2-1 TRBV28 ASSLGFGDNEQF
NA TRBJ1-1 TRBV27 ASSLAHLNTEAF
TRBD2 TRBJ2-7 TRBV6-6 ASSYSASGEYEQY
TRBD2 TRBJ2-2 TRBV14 ASSRYLSGSNTGELF
NA TRBJ1-1 TRBV7-9 ASSPNLNTEAF
NA TRBJ2-3 TRBV29-1 SVAGGGTDTQY
TRBD2 TRBJ2-7 TRBV5-6 ASSSGLAGVHEQY
TRBD2 TRBJ2-1 TRBV10-1 ASSELAGWDEQF
NA TRBJ2-7 TRBV5-5 ASSLDWKEQY
NA TRBJ2-3 TRBV2 ARRGEASTDTQY
NA TRBJ1-4 TRBV19 ASSLAGRLNEKLF
TRBD2 TRBJ2-1 TRBV7-9 ASSPPGLAQEKQF
NA TRBJ1-1 TRBV9 ASSASREEAF
NA TRBJ1-4 TRBV2 ASSEMGWNNEKLF
TRBD1 TRBJ2-7 TRBV5-1 ASSFAGGYEQY
TRBD1 TRBJ2-1 TRBV7-8 ASSLAWDRGRNEQF
NA NA TRBV9 ASSVGRTEELF
NA TRBJ2-3 TRBV11-2 ASSLIPFGSDTQY
NA TRBJ2-7 TRBV9 ASSVDWDVYEQY
TRBD2 TRBJ2-7 TRBV5-1 AQRDASGSYEQY
NA TRBJ2-7 TRBV27 ASSLSSGYEQY
TRBD1 TRBJ2-5 TRBV7-9 ASSLRTGENQETQY
NA TRBJ2-1 TRBV7-9 ASSFPPTTYEQF
NA TRBJ2-7 TRBV30 AWREVGGYEQY
NA TRBJ2-7 TRBV27 ASSSRGPYEQY
NA TRBJ2-7 TRBV6-6 ASSPHGGYEQY
NA TRBJ2-1 TRBV27 ASSLAPSRRNEQF
NA TRBJ2-3 TRBV5-1 ASSLGQASTDTQY
NA TRBJ2-5 TRBV28 ASSLSGARGIGETQY
NA TRBJ2-7 TRBV7-9 ASSLELSYEQY
NA TRBJ2-7 TRBV7-9 ASSSQLLSYEQY
TRBD1 TRBJ1-1 TRBV6-5 ASSEDRGITEAF
NA TRBJ1-2 TRBV7-9 ASSLEAANYGYT
NA TRBJ2-5 TRBV28 ASSSFPGTQETQY
TRBD2 TRBJ2-7 TRBV11-2 ASSGGVSYEQY
TRBD1 TRBJ1-2 TRBV5-5 ASSLIDRGRNYGYT
TRBD2 TRBJ2-1 TRBV28 ASSTLAGAYNEQF